Presented here are 5 T cell receptor beta chains from one specimen sequenced in a study of cytomegalovirus exposure and HLA in healthy donors. PCR used 60 Vbeta primers and 13 Jbeta primers. The assay was immunoSEQ multiplex PCR, and TCRdb's table has in-frame clones only and misses some. The table shows 150,000 to 200,000 clones, with 75% to 90% occurring only once. The sample taken for sequencing was PBMCs. All receptors derive from a woman between 18 and 30 years old in good health and CMV-seronegative.

CDR3 residues: CASSRGREGTEAFF. As DNA, the CDR3 is TGTGCCAGCAGCCGAGGGAGGGAAGGCACTGAAGCTTTCTTT. The V call is TRBV7-9, the J call TRBJ1-1; D remains unclear. This CDR3 region has 14 residues. Trimming stripped 5 bases from V and 4 bases from J, with 14 bases between. Germline V gene lookup returns CDR1 SEHNR and CDR2 FQNEAQ (reference sequence).

This clone was picked up one time. This chain links TRBV5-1 with TRBJ2-7; D not resolved. Per the germline V gene, CDR1 is SGHRS and CDR2 is YFSETQ. There are 12 residues in the CDR3. V dropped 5 bases and J dropped 12 bases, with 18 bases sitting between them. CDR3 amino acids: CASSPTRPTPYF. The DNA for the CDR3 is TGCGCCAGCAGTCCGACAAGGCCAACCCCGTACTTC.

This clone was seen just once. This chain connects TRBV27 to TRBJ1-5, with 9 bases lining up with TRBD1. Losses at the gene ends were 6 bases for V and 0 bases for J; bases not matched to a gene: 9. CDR1 is MNHEY and CDR2 is SMNVEV in the germline V gene (reference sequence). The CDR3 consists of 17 residues. The CDR3 is CASRRSGTGYSNQPQHF. DNA of the CDR3: TGTGCCAGCAGGAGATCCGGGACAGGGTATAGCAATCAGCCCCAGCATTTT.

The chain is built from TRBV27 and TRBJ1-2, with a possible D match to TRBD1 (5 bases). Germline CDR1 reads MNHEY; CDR2 reads SMNVEV (reference sequence). The CDR3 runs 13 residues. With 2 bases removed from V and 8 bases from J, the gap between germline ends came to 12 bases. CDR3 DNA sequence: TGTGCCAGCAGTTTAAAGGGGCCAGGGGGCTACACCTTC. It is translated as CASSLKGPGGYTF.

The CDR3 DNA reads TGTGCCAGCAGCTTAGCTGGTTGGGCTAGCGGGAGGGGGAAGAATGAGCAGTTCTTC. Its translation: CASSLAGWASGRGKNEQFF. The rearrangement joins TRBV7-3 to TRBJ2-1; 12 bases are a match to TRBD2. Trimming at V came to 2 bases and at J to 7 bases, leaving 15 bases not matched to a gene. Germline V CDR1 and CDR2: SGHTA, FQGTGA. This CDR3 spans 19 amino acids.